The 31 T cell receptor beta chains below come from one sample, sequenced in a study of spatial heterogeneity in lung cancer. TCRdb re-called the 5' RACE reads through MiXCR, storing one row per CDR3 protein. Here the sample spans 10,000 or so distinct CDR3 sequences, about 5% being singletons. Time point here: sample taken at primary tumor resection. No cells were sorted before sequencing. The whole RNA sequenced was extracted from tumor, nontumor lung or frozen PBMC. Sequenced here: PBMCs, sampled at surgery. The source of these receptors is a male donor with early-stage non-small cell lung cancer.

This clonotype qualifies as medium-sized (0.01 to 0.1%). The rearrangement uses TRBV13 and TRBJ1-1; D remains ambiguous. Germline CDR1 and CDR2: PRHDT and FYEKMQ (reference sequence). Trimming shortened V by 5 bases and J by 5 bases, and 15 bases separated the two germline ends. CDR3 length: 14 residues. Here the CDR3 reads CASSLMGLRTEAFF. In DNA form, the CDR3 reads TGTGCCAGCAGCCTGATGGGGTTGAGGACTGAAGCTTTCTTT.

This clonotype is medium-sized within its sample. The V and J genes are TRBV7-9 and TRBJ2-7, with D maybe TRBD2 (6 bases). V dropped 8 bases and J dropped 0 bases, with 20 bases sitting between them. This CDR3 contains 16 residues. Germline V gene sequence: CDR1 SEHNR, CDR2 FQNEAQ (reference sequence). The CDR3 bases are TGTGCCAGCGGTTCCGAGGGACGGACTATCTCCTACGAGCAGTACTTC. This codes for CASGSEGRTISYEQYF.

This clonotype was counted at least ten times. The chain links TRBV12-3 or TRBV12-4 to TRBJ1-1; unclear D gene. V lost 8 bases to trimming and J lost 5 bases, with 6 bases between them. CDR3 length: 10 amino acids. CDR3 nucleotides: TGTGCCAGCTCGTCAACTGAAGCTTTCTTT. This gives the protein CASSSTEAFF.

In its sample, this clonotype is medium-sized (0.01 to 0.1%). The gene calls are TRBV7-2 and TRBJ1-4, with 8 nucleotides matching TRBD1. Per the germline V gene, CDR1 is SGHTA and CDR2 is FQGNSA. There are 16 residues in the CDR3. The V gene end was trimmed by 5 bases and the J gene end by 0 bases; junction bases not matched to a gene: 5. CDR3 residues: CASSPQTGATNEKLFF. As DNA, the CDR3 is TGTGCCAGCAGCCCCCAGACAGGGGCAACTAATGAAAAACTGTTTTTT.

The rearrangement uses TRBV20-1 and TRBJ2-3; D gene uncertain. This CDR3 spans 15 amino acids. CDR1 is DFQATT, CDR2 SNEGSKA, per germline (reference sequence). The germline V and J ends were trimmed by 2 bases and 2 bases, with 14 bases remaining between them. Written as DNA, the CDR3 is TGCAGTGCTAGACCTTCGACTTCTGCCACAGATACGCAGTATTTT. It yields the protein CSARPSTSATDTQYF.

This clonotype was seen ten or more times. CDR3 in amino acids: CASSLLSSGIFYEQYF. CDR3 in DNA: TGCGCCAGCAGCCTCCTATCCAGCGGGATTTTCTACGAGCAGTACTTC. The chain links TRBV5-1 to TRBJ2-7; TRBD2 matches at 7 bases. Germline V CDR1 and CDR2: SGHRS, YFSETQ. The CDR3 is 16 residues long. The J segment lost 3 bases and the V segment lost 4 bases, leaving 13 bases of the junction unmatched.

The V and J genes are TRBV12-3 or TRBV12-4 and TRBJ2-7; D is unresolved. There are 11 residues in the CDR3. The V gene lost 4 bases and the J gene lost 4 bases, with 5 bases spanning the gap. CDR3 coding DNA: TGTGCCAGCAGTTCCCATTACGAGCAGTACTTC. Its protein product is CASSSHYEQYF.

The sample holds many counts of this clonotype. The rearrangement joins TRBV6-5 to TRBJ1-2, with 11 bases lining up with TRBD1. Germline V lookup: CDR1 MNHEY, CDR2 SVGAGI. The CDR3 runs to 14 residues. The V segment lost 3 bases and the J segment 8 bases; nucleotides outside the gene matches: 5. Here the CDR3 reads CASSYWGQGDGYTF. CDR3 DNA sequence: TGTGCCAGCAGTTATTGGGGACAGGGGGACGGCTACACCTTC.

This clonotype has ten or more counts. This sequence joins TRBV28 and TRBJ1-2; D uncertain. Germline V gene data show CDR1 as MDHEN and CDR2 as SYDVKM. V was shortened by 4 bases and J by 5 bases, with 11 bases between the two germline ends. The CDR3 loop spans 13 amino acids. The CDR3 bases are TGTGCCAGCAGTTCCGCGAGTCTTTATGGCTACACCTTC. It encodes CASSSASLYGYTF.

This clonotype was counted many times. The rearrangement joins TRBV28 to TRBJ2-5; tentative D call: TRBD2 (5 bases). CDR1 and CDR2 from the germline V gene are MDHEN and SYDVKM. V dropped 5 bases and J dropped 9 bases, with 16 bases sitting between them. This CDR3 has 13 residues. This CDR3 reads CASSPPAGRAQYF. The CDR3, as DNA: TGTGCCAGCAGTCCCCCGGCGGGTAGGGCCCAGTACTTC.

Ten or more counts support this clonotype. This chain links TRBV20-1 with TRBJ2-7; D is perhaps TRBD1 or TRBD2 (5 bases each). Trimming stripped 0 bases from V and 8 bases from J, with 14 bases between. Per germline, CDR1 DFQATT and CDR2 SNEGSKA (reference sequence). The CDR3 is 13 amino acids. CDR3 region: CSARDRRGRQQYF. The CDR3 nucleotides are TGCAGTGCTAGAGATCGAAGGGGACGGCAGCAGTACTTC.

This clonotype was detected ten times or more. The V gene is TRBV7-2, the J gene TRBJ1-5; TRBD1 is a possible D gene (6 bases). The V gene lost 1 base and the J gene lost 3 bases, with 10 bases spanning the gap. Per germline, CDR1 SGHTA and CDR2 FQGNSA. The CDR3 is 15 residues long. The CDR3 is CASSLDRDINQPQHF. The CDR3 nucleotides read TGTGCCAGCAGCTTAGATCGGGACATCAATCAGCCCCAGCATTTT. The full variable domain, its missing parts supplied by reference TRBV7-2 and TRBJ1-5, is GAGVSQSPSNKVTEKGKDVELRCDPISGHTALYWYRQSLGQGLEFLIYFQGNSAPDKSGLPSDRFSAERTGGSVSTLTIQRTQQEDSAVYLCASSLDRDINQPQHFGDGTRLSIL.

This clonotype was picked up many times. The chain recombines TRBV29-1 with TRBJ2-7, with D possibly matching TRBD2 (5 bases). In germline, CDR1 is SQVTM, CDR2 ANQGSEA. The CDR3 contains 11 residues. V lost 3 bases and J 2 bases, leaving 5 bases between the germline ends. CDR3 protein: CSVEEAYEQYF. The CDR3 DNA follows: TGCAGCGTTGAGGAGGCCTACGAGCAGTACTTC.

As for this clonotype: Given a much more abundant clone one base away, this may be a read error. The V call is TRBV12-3 or TRBV12-4, the J call TRBJ2-1; TRBD2 matches 8 bases. CDR3 length: 14 residues. V lost 1 base and J lost 8; bases outside the gene matches: 4. The CDR3 DNA sequence: TGTGCCAGCAGTTTAGGCGGGGGGACCGATGAGCAGTTCTTC. This gives the protein CASSLGGGTDEQFF.

This clonotype was picked up many times. The chain is built from TRBV7-9 and TRBJ1-1; D uncertain. The CDR3 consists of 12 residues. V lost 3 bases and J 4 bases, leaving 6 bases between the germline ends. Germline V gene sequence: CDR1 SEHNR, CDR2 FQNEAQ (reference sequence). The CDR3 sequence is CASSFRVTEAFF. CDR3 DNA: TGTGCCAGCAGCTTTCGCGTCACTGAAGCTTTCTTT.

This clonotype appeared many times. CDR3 coding DNA: TGCGCCAGCAGCCCTCAGGGTAGCTCCTACAATGAGCAGTTCTTC. This encodes CASSPQGSSYNEQFF. The chain is built from TRBV5-1 and TRBJ2-1, with D possibly matching TRBD1 (5 bases). Germline lookup yields CDR1 SGHRS and CDR2 YFSETQ. The CDR3 is 15 residues long. The ends were cut back, 4 bases at V and 0 bases at J, with 11 bases in the middle.

By sample share, this clonotype is medium-sized. This chain uses TRBV12-3 or TRBV12-4 with TRBJ1-3, with a possible D match to TRBD1 (6 bases). There are 13 residues in the CDR3. V lost 6 bases and J lost 4, with 10 bases in between. Here the CDR3 reads CASSGTPGNTIYF. The CDR3 DNA is TGTGCCAGCAGCGGGACACCAGGAAACACCATATATTTT.

In its sample, this clonotype is medium-sized (0.01 to 0.1%). The chain joins TRBV11-2 to TRBJ2-2; D call uncertain. This CDR3 spans 13 amino acids. V was trimmed by 1 base and J by 9 bases, leaving 9 bases between them. From germline, CDR1 is SGHAT and CDR2 FQNNGV. CDR3 nucleotide sequence: TGTGCCAGCAGCTTAGTCTCAGTCAGGGAGCTGTTTTTT. Translating it yields CASSLVSVRELFF.

Sample share makes this clonotype medium-sized. The gene calls are TRBV7-3 and TRBJ1-2; D gene unclear. This CDR3 comprises 14 residues. Germline V lookup: CDR1 SGHTA, CDR2 FQGTGA. Trimming removed 0 bases at V and 8 bases at J, with 13 bases between. The CDR3 is CASSLTGGLGGYTF. In DNA form, the CDR3 reads TGTGCCAGCAGCTTAACGGGCGGATTGGGAGGCTACACCTTC. Based on the CDR3 plus reference TRBV7-3 and TRBJ1-2, the full variable domain is GAGVSQTPSNKVTEKGKYVELRCDPISGHTALYWYRQSLGQGPEFLIYFQGTGAADDSGLPNDRFFAVRPEGSVSTLKIQRTERGDSAVYLCASSLTGGLGGYTFGSGTRLTVV.

This clonotype was observed at least ten times. The V call is TRBV29-1, the J call TRBJ1-1; 9 bases are a match to TRBD1. The length of the CDR3 is 15 residues. Trimming cost V 3 bases and J 1 base; bases outside gene matches: 6. The germline V gene has CDR1 SQVTM and CDR2 ANQGSEA. CDR3 amino acids: CSVEGKQGANTEAFF. CDR3 nucleotides: TGCAGCGTTGAGGGGAAACAGGGGGCGAACACTGAAGCTTTCTTT.

This clonotype was observed at least ten times. The chain employs TRBV7-6 and TRBJ2-2, with D hard to call. V was shortened by 0 bases and J by 2 bases, with 4 bases between the two germline ends. CDR1 and CDR2 (germline): SGHVS, FNYEAQ. The CDR3 spans 14 residues. For the CDR3, the DNA is TGTGCCAGCAGCTTAGCCAGAAACACCGGGGAGCTGTTTTTT. Amino acid sequence: CASSLARNTGELFF.

This clonotype was seen many times. V usage is TRBV3-1 and J usage is TRBJ1-2; D not resolved. Germline CDR1 reads LGHDT; CDR2 reads YNNKEL (reference sequence). This CDR3 spans 16 amino acids. The germline V and J ends were trimmed by 0 bases and 3 bases, with 14 bases remaining between them. The CDR3 spells CASSQEGGRPYYGYTF. The CDR3 nucleotides are TGTGCCAGCAGCCAAGAAGGTGGGCGTCCCTACTATGGCTACACCTTC. The full variable domain, in which reference TRBV3-1 and TRBJ1-2 provide the parts outside the CDR3, is DTAVSQTPKYLVTQMGNDKSIKCEQNLGHDTMYWYKQDSKKFLKIMFSYNNKELIINETVPNRFSPKSPDKAHLNLHINSLELGDSAVYFCASSQEGGRPYYGYTFGSGTRLTVV.

This clonotype was detected many times. V usage is TRBV29-1 and J usage is TRBJ2-5, with 10 bases identical to TRBD2. Unmatched junction bases numbered 8, after V lost 4 bases and J lost 0 bases. Germline loops: CDR1 SQVTM, CDR2 ANQGSEA. This CDR3 has 16 amino acids. CDR3 nucleotide sequence: TGCAGCGTTGGAGGTAGTAGCGGGGGGAACCAAGAGACCCAGTACTTC. Amino acids: CSVGGSSGGNQETQYF.

This clonotype was counted at least ten times. This chain joins TRBV29-1 and TRBJ2-1; D ambiguous. The CDR3 has 12 amino acids. Germline assignment: CDR1 SQVTM and CDR2 ANQGSEA. The V gene lost 5 bases and the J gene lost 0 bases, with 5 bases spanning the gap. CDR3: CSVSDSYNEQFF. CDR3 sequence (DNA): TGCAGCGTTAGCGACTCCTACAATGAGCAGTTCTTC.

This clonotype was found many times. The rearrangement links TRBV18 to TRBJ2-5; 14 nucleotides match TRBD2. Germline V CDR1 and CDR2: KGHSH, LQKENI. CDR3 length: 17 residues. The J segment lost 5 bases and the V segment lost 3 bases, leaving 8 bases of the junction unmatched. CDR3 amino acids: CASSPRTTSGRVETQYF. CDR3 DNA sequence: TGTGCCAGCTCACCCCGTACGACTAGCGGGAGGGTTGAGACCCAGTACTTC.

This clonotype was detected a few times. The V and J genes are TRBV5-4 and TRBJ2-1; 8 bases align to TRBD2. Germline V gives CDR1 SGHNT, CDR2 YYREEE (reference sequence). V trimming: 0 bases; J trimming: 3 bases; junction bases outside the gene matches: 5. The CDR3 runs 16 residues. CDR3 region: CASSLAGAGDYNEQFF. The CDR3 DNA reads as TGTGCCAGCAGCTTGGCCGGAGCGGGAGACTACAATGAGCAGTTCTTC.

This clonotype qualifies as medium-sized. This chain uses TRBV20-1 with TRBJ2-5; D is unresolved. Trimming stripped 3 bases from V and 7 bases from J, with 15 bases between. Germline V gene lookup returns CDR1 DFQATT and CDR2 SNEGSKA (reference sequence). The CDR3 runs 13 residues. The CDR3 loop reads CSASRQVIGTQYF. CDR3 nucleotide sequence: TGCAGTGCTAGTAGGCAGGTCATAGGGACCCAGTACTTC.

By proportion, this clonotype is medium-sized. The rearrangement links TRBV12-3 or TRBV12-4 to TRBJ2-3; 7 nucleotides align to TRBD2. J gave up 4 bases and V 3 bases, and 4 bases lay outside the gene matches. The CDR3 consists of 14 residues. CDR3 in amino acids: CASSFSGNADTQYF. For the CDR3, the DNA is TGTGCCAGCAGTTTCAGCGGGAACGCAGATACGCAGTATTTT.

This clonotype was detected many times. The CDR3 region is CASSKGIYRNTEAFF. The CDR3 coding sequence is TGTGCCAGCAGCAAAGGAATTTATAGGAACACTGAAGCTTTCTTT. The genes are TRBV21-1 and TRBJ1-1. TRBV21-1 is a recognized pseudogene. The CDR3 spans 15 residues.

This clonotype was recorded at least ten times. V and J are TRBV6-6 and TRBJ2-3, with 12 nucleotides matching TRBD2. The J segment lost 1 base and the V segment lost 6 bases, leaving 2 bases of the junction unmatched. Germline-derived CDR1 and CDR2 are MNHNY and SVGAGI (reference sequence). This CDR3 contains 15 residues. In DNA, the CDR3 is TGTGCCAGCAGGGGACTAGCGGGCCGCACAGATACGCAGTATTTT. Translated, it gives CASRGLAGRTDTQYF.

In its sample, this clonotype was seen many times. The chain links TRBV30 to TRBJ2-1; 7 bases line up with TRBD2. J lost 0 bases, V lost 5 bases, and 4 bases had no gene match. The germline V gene has CDR1 GTSNPN and CDR2 SVGIG (reference sequence). This CDR3 is built from 14 residues. The CDR3 region is CAWASGRSYNEQFF. The DNA of the CDR3 is TGTGCCTGGGCTAGCGGACGCTCCTACAATGAGCAGTTCTTC. The whole variable domain, remainder taken from reference TRBV30 and TRBJ2-1, is SQTIHQWPATLVQPVGSPLSLECTVEGTSNPNLYWYRQAAGRGLQLLFYSVGIGQISSEVPQNLSASRPQDRQFILSSKKLLLSDSGFYLCAWASGRSYNEQFFGPGTRLTVL.